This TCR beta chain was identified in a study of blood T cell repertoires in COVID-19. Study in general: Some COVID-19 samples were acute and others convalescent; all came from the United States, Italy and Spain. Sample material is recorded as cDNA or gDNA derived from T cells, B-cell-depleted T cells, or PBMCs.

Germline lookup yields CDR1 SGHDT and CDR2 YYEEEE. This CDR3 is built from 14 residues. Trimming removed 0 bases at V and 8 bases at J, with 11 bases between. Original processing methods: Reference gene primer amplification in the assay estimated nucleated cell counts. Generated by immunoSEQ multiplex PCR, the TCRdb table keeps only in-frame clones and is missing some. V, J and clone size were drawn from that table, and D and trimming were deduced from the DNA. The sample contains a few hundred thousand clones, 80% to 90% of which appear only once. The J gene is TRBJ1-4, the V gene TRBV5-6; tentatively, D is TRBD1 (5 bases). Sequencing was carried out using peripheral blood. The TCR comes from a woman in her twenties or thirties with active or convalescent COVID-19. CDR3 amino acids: CASSLGRAKEKLFF. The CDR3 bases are TGTGCCAGCAGCTTGGGCAGGGCCAAGGAAAAACTGTTTTTT.